This TCR beta chain was sequenced for a study of beta chain features in type 1 diabetes. Study-level background: About 98,000,000 sorted cells were examined across all samples.

cDNA synthesis used the whole RNA isolate, giving expressed TCRB sequences. Measured with immunoSEQ multiplex PCR; TCRdb has only the in-frame clones, and not every one. The table has a few hundred thousand clones, roughly 22% seen once; the top ten hold about 0.028%. CDR3 length equals 13 residues. With V trimmed by 6 bases and J by 8 bases, 6 bases remained unmatched. Germline V CDR1 and CDR2: SNHLY, FYNNEI. Study-level results: The question left open here concerned HLA type influencing TCRB rearrangement. All four CD4+ subsets from Type 1 diabetes patients carried moderately but significantly shorter TCRB CDR3s. There were fewer insertions and more deletions at the VDJ junctions of type 1 diabetes patients.

This clone was observed a single time. Its antigen is as yet unknown. Purity above 95% was achieved in all sorted populations. The sequenced material came from naive CD4+ T cells from blood. The sequence was collected from a woman in her thirties or forties with type 1 diabetes. V gene TRBV2 combines with J gene TRBJ2-2, with 7 positions matching TRBD1. The CDR3 spells CASSLQGTGELFF. CDR3 sequence (DNA): TGTGCCAGCAGCCTACAGGGGACAGGGGAGCTGTTTTTT.